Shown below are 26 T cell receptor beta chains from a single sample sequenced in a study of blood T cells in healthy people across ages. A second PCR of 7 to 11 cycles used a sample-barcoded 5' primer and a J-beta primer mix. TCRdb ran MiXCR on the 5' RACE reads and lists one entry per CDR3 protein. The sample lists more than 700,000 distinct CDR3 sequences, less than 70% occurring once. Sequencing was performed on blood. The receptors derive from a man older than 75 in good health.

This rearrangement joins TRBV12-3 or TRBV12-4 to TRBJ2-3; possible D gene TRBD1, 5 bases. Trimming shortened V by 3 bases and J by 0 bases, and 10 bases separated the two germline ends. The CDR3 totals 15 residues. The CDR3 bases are TGTGCCAGCAGTTTCAGGGTAAAGAGCACAGATACGCAGTATTTT. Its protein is CASSFRVKSTDTQYF.

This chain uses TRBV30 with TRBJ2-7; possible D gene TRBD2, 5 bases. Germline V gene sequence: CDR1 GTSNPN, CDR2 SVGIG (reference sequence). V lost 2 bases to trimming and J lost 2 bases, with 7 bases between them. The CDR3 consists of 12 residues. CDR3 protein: CAWSPGTYEQYF. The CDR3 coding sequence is TGTGCCTGGAGTCCCGGGACCTACGAGCAGTACTTC.

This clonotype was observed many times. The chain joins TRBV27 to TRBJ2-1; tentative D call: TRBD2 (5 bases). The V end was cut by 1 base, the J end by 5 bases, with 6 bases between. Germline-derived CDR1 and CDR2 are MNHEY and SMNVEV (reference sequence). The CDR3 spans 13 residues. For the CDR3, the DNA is TGTGCCAGCAGTTTATGGGGAGACAATGAGCAGTTCTTC. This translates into CASSLWGDNEQFF.

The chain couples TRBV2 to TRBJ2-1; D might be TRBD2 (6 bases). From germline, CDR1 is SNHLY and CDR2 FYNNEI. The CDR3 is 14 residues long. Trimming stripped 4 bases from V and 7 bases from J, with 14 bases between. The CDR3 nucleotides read TGTGCCAGCAGTGGCACTAGACTAGAAAATGAGCAGTTCTTC. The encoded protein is CASSGTRLENEQFF.

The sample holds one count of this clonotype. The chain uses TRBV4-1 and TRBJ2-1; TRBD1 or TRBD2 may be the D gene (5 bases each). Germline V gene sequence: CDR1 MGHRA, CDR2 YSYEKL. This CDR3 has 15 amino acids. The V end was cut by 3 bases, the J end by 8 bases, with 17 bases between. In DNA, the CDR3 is TGCGCCAGCAGCCAGGGGGTTTTGTCCCGGCATGAGCAGTTCTTC. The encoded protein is CASSQGVLSRHEQFF.

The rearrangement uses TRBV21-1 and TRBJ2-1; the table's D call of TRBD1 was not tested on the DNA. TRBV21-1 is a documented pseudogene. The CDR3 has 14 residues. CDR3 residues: CASSGQCRVNEQFF. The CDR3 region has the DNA TGTGCCAGCAGCGGTCAATGCAGGGTCAATGAGCAGTTCTTC.

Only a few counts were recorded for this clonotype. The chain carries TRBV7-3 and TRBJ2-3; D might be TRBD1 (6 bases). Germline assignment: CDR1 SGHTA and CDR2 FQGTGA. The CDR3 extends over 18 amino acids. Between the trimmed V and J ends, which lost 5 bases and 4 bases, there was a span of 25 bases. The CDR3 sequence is CASSPRVRDTYLSDTQYF. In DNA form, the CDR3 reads TGTGCCAGCAGCCCACGAGTACGGGACACATATCTGTCAGATACGCAGTATTTT.

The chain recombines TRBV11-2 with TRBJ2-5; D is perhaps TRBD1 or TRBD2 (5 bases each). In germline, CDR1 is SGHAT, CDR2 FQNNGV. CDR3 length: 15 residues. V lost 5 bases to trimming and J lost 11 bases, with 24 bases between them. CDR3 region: CASSPWGGSYNEQYF. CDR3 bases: TGTGCCAGCAGCCCCTGGGGCGGGTCCTACAATGAGCAGTACTTC.

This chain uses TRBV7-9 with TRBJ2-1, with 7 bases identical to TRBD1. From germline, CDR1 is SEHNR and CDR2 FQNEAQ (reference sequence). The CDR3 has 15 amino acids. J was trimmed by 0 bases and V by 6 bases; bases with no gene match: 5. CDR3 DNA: TGTGCCAGCAGACCGTGGGACAGCTCCTACAATGAGCAGTTCTTC. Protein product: CASRPWDSSYNEQFF.

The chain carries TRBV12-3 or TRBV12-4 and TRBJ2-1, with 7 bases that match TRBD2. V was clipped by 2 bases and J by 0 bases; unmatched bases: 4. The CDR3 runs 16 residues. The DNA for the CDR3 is TGTGCCAGCAGTTTAAGGCGGGAGAGCTCCTACAATGAGCAGTTCTTC. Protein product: CASSLRRESSYNEQFF.

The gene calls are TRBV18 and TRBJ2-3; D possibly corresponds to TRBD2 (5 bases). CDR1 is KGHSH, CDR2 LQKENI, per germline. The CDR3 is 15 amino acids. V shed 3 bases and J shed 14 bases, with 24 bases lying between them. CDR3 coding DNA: TGTGCCAGCTCACCCAGACACCCCGGGAACAGATACGCGTATTTT. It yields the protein CASSPRHPGNRYAYF. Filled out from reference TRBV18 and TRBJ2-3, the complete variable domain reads NAGVMQNPRHLVRRRGQEARLRCSPMKGHSHVYWYRQLPEEGLKFMVYLQKENIIDESGMPKERFSAEFPKEGPSILRIQQVVRGDSAAYFCASSPRHPGNRYAYFGPGTRLTVL.

The CDR3 DNA sequence: TGTGCCATCAGCCGAGGACTAGAAGTCGATGAGCAGTTCTTC. Protein product: CAISRGLEVDEQFF. The chain uses TRBV10-3 and TRBJ2-1; 7 bases agree with TRBD2. V lost 6 bases and J lost 8; bases outside the gene matches: 10. Per germline, CDR1 ENHRY and CDR2 SYGVKD. This CDR3 comprises 14 residues.

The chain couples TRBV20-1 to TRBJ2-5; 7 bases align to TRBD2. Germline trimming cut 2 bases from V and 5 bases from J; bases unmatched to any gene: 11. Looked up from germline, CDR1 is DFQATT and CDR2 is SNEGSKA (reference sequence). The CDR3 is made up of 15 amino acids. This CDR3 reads CSARSGAGVWETQYF. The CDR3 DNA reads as TGCAGTGCTAGAAGTGGGGCGGGAGTATGGGAGACCCAGTACTTC.

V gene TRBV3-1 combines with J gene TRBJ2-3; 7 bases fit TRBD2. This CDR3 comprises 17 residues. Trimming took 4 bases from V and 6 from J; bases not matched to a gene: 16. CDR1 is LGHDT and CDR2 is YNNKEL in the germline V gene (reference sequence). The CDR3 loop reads CASSPLGGGRVRDTQYF. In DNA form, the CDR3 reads TGTGCCAGCAGCCCCCTCGGAGGAGGGAGGGTGAGGGATACGCAGTATTTT.

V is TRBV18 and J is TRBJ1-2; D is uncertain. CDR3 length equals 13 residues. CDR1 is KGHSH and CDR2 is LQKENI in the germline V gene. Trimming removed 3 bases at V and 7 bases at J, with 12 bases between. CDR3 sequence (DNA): TGTGCCAGCTCACCTCTAGGCCGTGGTGGCTACACCTTC. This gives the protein CASSPLGRGGYTF.

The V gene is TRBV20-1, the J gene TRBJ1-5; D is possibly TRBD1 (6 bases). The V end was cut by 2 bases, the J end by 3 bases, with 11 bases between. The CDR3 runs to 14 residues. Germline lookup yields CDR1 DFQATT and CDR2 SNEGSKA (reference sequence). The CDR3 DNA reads TGCAGTGCTAGAACAGGGTCGGACAATCAGCCCCAGCATTTT. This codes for CSARTGSDNQPQHF.

CDR3 DNA sequence: TGTGCCAGCAGCCCGACCCGACAGGGGGCGAGCACAGATACGCAGTATTTT. This translates into CASSPTRQGASTDTQYF. This rearrangement joins TRBV11-2 to TRBJ2-3, with 10 bases identical to TRBD1. The junction had 8 bases not matched to a gene; V was cut back by 5 bases and J by 0 bases. This CDR3 has 17 amino acids. Germline V lookup: CDR1 SGHAT, CDR2 FQNNGV.

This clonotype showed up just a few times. The CDR3 nucleotides read TGTGCCAGCAGTTACATACTCTCCTACGAGCAGTACTTC. Protein sequence: CASSYILSYEQYF. The genes are TRBV6-6 and TRBJ2-7; the D is unclear. CDR1 is MNHNY and CDR2 is SVGAGI in the germline V gene (reference sequence). V lost 2 bases and J lost 0, with 5 bases in between. This CDR3 has 13 residues.

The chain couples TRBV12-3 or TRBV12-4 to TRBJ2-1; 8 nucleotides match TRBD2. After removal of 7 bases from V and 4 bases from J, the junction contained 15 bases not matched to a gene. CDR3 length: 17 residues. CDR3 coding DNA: TGTGCCAGCACTTCCGCCCTCACTAGCGGCCTGTACAATGAGCAGTTCTTC. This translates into CASTSALTSGLYNEQFF.

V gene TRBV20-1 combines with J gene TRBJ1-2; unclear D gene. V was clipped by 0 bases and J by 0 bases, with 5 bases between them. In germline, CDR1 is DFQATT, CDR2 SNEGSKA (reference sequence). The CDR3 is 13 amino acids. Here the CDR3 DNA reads TGCAGTGCTAGAGAACAGCCTAACTATGGCTACACCTTC. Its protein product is CSAREQPNYGYTF.

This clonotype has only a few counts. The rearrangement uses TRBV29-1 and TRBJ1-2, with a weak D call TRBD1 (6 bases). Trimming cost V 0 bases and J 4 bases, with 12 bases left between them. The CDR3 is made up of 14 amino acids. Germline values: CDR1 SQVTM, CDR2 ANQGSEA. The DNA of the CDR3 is TGCAGCGTTGAAGATCGGGGGGGCGGCTATGGCTACACCTTC. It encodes CSVEDRGGGYGYTF.

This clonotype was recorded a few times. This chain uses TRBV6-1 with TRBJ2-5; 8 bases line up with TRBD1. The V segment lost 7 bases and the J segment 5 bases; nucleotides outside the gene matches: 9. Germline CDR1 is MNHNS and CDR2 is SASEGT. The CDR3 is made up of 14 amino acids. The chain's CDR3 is CASTGGQGMETQYF. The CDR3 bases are TGTGCCAGCACAGGCGGACAGGGAATGGAGACCCAGTACTTC.

The CDR3 loop is CSATATSGDYEQYF. Written as DNA, the CDR3 is TGCAGTGCTACCGCAACTAGCGGGGACTACGAGCAGTACTTC. This chain links TRBV20-1 with TRBJ2-7; 10 bases agree with TRBD2. The length of the CDR3 is 14 residues. The V and J ends lost 4 bases and 3 bases, in that order; junction bases with no gene match: 6. Germline V lookup: CDR1 DFQATT, CDR2 SNEGSKA (reference sequence).

This chain's CDR3 is CASSPTGSKNIQYF. For the CDR3, the DNA is TGTGCCAGCAGCCCTACAGGGTCCAAAAACATTCAGTACTTC. The chain recombines TRBV9 with TRBJ2-4, with D possibly being TRBD1 (6 bases). The germline V gene encodes CDR1 SGDLS and CDR2 YYNGEE. V lost 4 bases, J lost 2 bases, and 10 bases lay in between. The CDR3 loop spans 14 amino acids.

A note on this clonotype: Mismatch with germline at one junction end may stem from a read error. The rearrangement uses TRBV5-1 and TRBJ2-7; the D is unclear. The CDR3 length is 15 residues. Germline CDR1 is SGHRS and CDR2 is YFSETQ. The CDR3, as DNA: TGCACCAGCAGCTTGGCCGAACTTTCCTCCTACGAGCAGTACTTC. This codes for CTSSLAELSSYEQYF.

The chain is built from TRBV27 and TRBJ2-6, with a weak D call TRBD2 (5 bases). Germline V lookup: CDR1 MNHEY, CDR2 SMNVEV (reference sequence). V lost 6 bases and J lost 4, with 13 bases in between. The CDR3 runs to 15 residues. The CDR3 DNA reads TGTGCCAGCAGACCTGGGGAGACGGGGGCCAACGTCCTGACTTTC. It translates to CASRPGETGANVLTF.